The rows below give T cell receptor beta chains drawn from one sample of a study of cytomegalovirus exposure and HLA in healthy donors. Repertoires were generated with immunoSEQ multiplex PCR, while TCRdb's copy carries only in-frame clones and drops some. The sample holds 55,000 to 75,000 clones, approximately 96% seen once. The sequencing input was PBMCs. The receptors come from a young man in good health and CMV-seropositive. Both conserved end residues are part of each CDR3. D genes are given only for firm matches. Not every row has a clone size; where given, it reads once, few, many or a size class.

clone size: .
J gene: TRBJ1-2
V gene: TRBV5-5
D gene: .
CDR3 protein: CASSLNIQGNYGYTF
CDR3 DNA: TGTGCCAGCAGCTTGAATATTCAGGGGAACTATGGCTACACCTTC

clone size: .
J gene: TRBJ1-2
V gene: TRBV25-1
D gene: .
CDR3 protein: CASSEIREGYTF
CDR3 DNA: TGTGCCAGCAGTGAAATCCGGGAAGGCTACACCTTC

clone size: once
J gene: TRBJ1-5
V gene: TRBV6-1
D gene: .
CDR3 protein: CASSENLQPQHF
CDR3 DNA: TGTGCCAGCAGTGAAAATCTACAGCCCCAGCATTTT

clone size: .
J gene: TRBJ1-1
V gene: TRBV7-3
D gene: TRBD1
CDR3 protein: CASSLSGQGRSEAFF
CDR3 DNA: TGTGCCAGCAGCTTAAGCGGACAGGGGAGGTCTGAAGCTTTCTTT

clone size: .
J gene: TRBJ1-1
V gene: TRBV18
D gene: TRBD1
CDR3 protein: CASSPGTGNTEAFF
CDR3 DNA: TGTGCCAGCTCACCCGGGACAGGAAACACTGAAGCTTTCTTT

clone size: once
J gene: TRBJ2-3
V gene: TRBV5-6
D gene: TRBD2
CDR3 protein: CASSLTGGPTADTQYF
CDR3 DNA: TGTGCCAGCAGCTTGACGGGAGGGCCGACTGCAGATACGCAGTATTTT

clone size: few
J gene: TRBJ2-1
V gene: TRBV4-3
D gene: TRBD2
CDR3 protein: CASSQDIASGGNEQFF
CDR3 DNA: TGCGCCAGCAGCCAAGATATCGCTAGCGGGGGTAATGAGCAGTTCTTC

clone size: .
J gene: TRBJ2-7
V gene: TRBV7-9
D gene: .
CDR3 protein: CASSRGGSTYEQYF
CDR3 DNA: TGTGCCAGCAGCCGAGGGGGATCCACCTACGAGCAGTACTTC

clone size: .
J gene: TRBJ1-2
V gene: TRBV28
D gene: TRBD1
CDR3 protein: CATQIRRGRHGYTF
CDR3 DNA: TGTGCCACCCAGATAAGGAGGGGGCGTCATGGCTACACCTTC

clone size: .
J gene: TRBJ2-1
V gene: TRBV28
D gene: TRBD2
CDR3 protein: CASRLRLADTPYNEQFF
CDR3 DNA: TGTGCCAGCAGGCTCCGACTAGCCGATACTCCTTACAATGAGCAGTTCTTC

clone size: .
J gene: TRBJ1-3
V gene: TRBV28
D gene: .
CDR3 protein: CASSGGVIRSGNTIYF
CDR3 DNA: TGTGCCAGCAGTGGGGGGGTAATACGCTCTGGAAACACCATATATTTT

clone size: .
J gene: TRBJ2-7
V gene: TRBV4-3
D gene: .
CDR3 protein: CASSPGTSLNYEQYF
CDR3 DNA: TGCGCCAGCAGCCCAGGGACTTCCCTAAACTACGAGCAGTACTTC

clone size: once
J gene: TRBJ2-2
V gene: TRBV2
D gene: TRBD1
CDR3 protein: CASSEAQGADGELFF
CDR3 DNA: TGTGCCAGCAGTGAAGCGCAGGGGGCGGACGGGGAGCTGTTTTTT

clone size: .
J gene: TRBJ1-3
V gene: TRBV27
D gene: .
CDR3 protein: CASSPRGGSGNTIYF
CDR3 DNA: TGTGCCAGCAGTCCGCGGGGAGGTTCTGGAAACACCATATATTTT

clone size: .
J gene: TRBJ1-5
V gene: TRBV15
D gene: .
CDR3 protein: CATSSSDQPQHF
CDR3 DNA: TGTGCCACCAGCAGCTCCGATCAGCCCCAGCATTTT

clone size: .
J gene: TRBJ1-1
V gene: TRBV10-3
D gene: .
CDR3 protein: CAISDESRGLNTEAFF
CDR3 DNA: TGTGCCATCAGTGACGAATCAAGGGGCCTGAACACTGAAGCTTTCTTT

clone size: .
J gene: TRBJ2-5
V gene: TRBV9
D gene: .
CDR3 protein: CASSVGNLPETQYF
CDR3 DNA: TGTGCCAGCAGCGTAGGAAACTTACCAGAGACCCAGTACTTC

clone size: few
J gene: TRBJ1-1
V gene: TRBV6-1
D gene: .
CDR3 protein: CASSGPQGSHTEAFF
CDR3 DNA: TGTGCCAGCAGTGGGCCCCAGGGGAGTCACACTGAAGCTTTCTTT

clone size: .
J gene: TRBJ2-7
V gene: TRBV28
D gene: .
CDR3 protein: CASTSGDHYEQYF
CDR3 DNA: TGTGCCAGCACTTCGGGGGATCACTACGAGCAGTACTTC

clone size: .
J gene: TRBJ1-1
V gene: TRBV30
D gene: TRBD1
CDR3 protein: CAWSVGQGDWVTEAFF
CDR3 DNA: TGTGCCTGGAGTGTCGGTCAGGGGGATTGGGTCACTGAAGCTTTCTTT

clone size: .
J gene: TRBJ2-1
V gene: TRBV27
D gene: .
CDR3 protein: CASSLKVLAPINNEQFF
CDR3 DNA: TGTGCCAGCAGTTTAAAGGTTCTAGCGCCAATAAACAATGAGCAGTTCTTC

clone size: .
J gene: TRBJ1-2
V gene: TRBV6-5
D gene: .
CDR3 protein: CASSDTRRYGYTF
CDR3 DNA: TGTGCCAGCAGTGATACGCGGCGCTATGGCTACACCTTC

clone size: .
J gene: TRBJ1-2
V gene: TRBV11-2
D gene: TRBD1
CDR3 protein: CASRKSYRDSLNYGYTF
CDR3 DNA: TGTGCCAGCAGAAAATCGTACCGGGACAGTTTAAACTATGGCTACACCTTC

clone size: once
J gene: TRBJ1-2
V gene: TRBV20-1
D gene: .
CDR3 protein: CSASRGGYTF
CDR3 DNA: TGCAGTGCCTCTCGAGGTGGCTACACCTTC

clone size: .
J gene: TRBJ2-6
V gene: TRBV28
D gene: .
CDR3 protein: CASSSLFGSGANVLTF
CDR3 DNA: TGTGCCAGCAGTAGCCTTTTCGGGTCTGGGGCCAACGTCCTGACTTTC

clone size: .
J gene: TRBJ2-3
V gene: TRBV6-1
D gene: TRBD1
CDR3 protein: CASSEPPGQGEDTQYF
CDR3 DNA: TGTGCCAGCAGTGAACCTCCGGGACAGGGGGAAGATACGCAGTATTTT

clone size: once
J gene: TRBJ2-3
V gene: TRBV9
D gene: TRBD2
CDR3 protein: CASSVVVGGVTDTQYF
CDR3 DNA: TGTGCCAGCAGCGTAGTTGTCGGGGGGGTCACAGATACGCAGTATTTT

clone size: .
J gene: TRBJ1-3
V gene: TRBV10-3
D gene: TRBD1
CDR3 protein: CAISELGTGSGNTIYF
CDR3 DNA: TGTGCCATCAGTGAGTTGGGGACAGGGTCTGGAAACACCATATATTTT

clone size: .
J gene: TRBJ2-5
V gene: TRBV30
D gene: TRBD2
CDR3 protein: CAWSGLAGAQETQYF
CDR3 DNA: TGTGCCTGGAGTGGACTAGCGGGAGCCCAAGAGACCCAGTACTTC